This T cell receptor beta chain came from a study of blood T cells in healthy people across ages. Individuals who donated were healthy Caucasians from Russia aged about 6 to 100. General study points: The lack of PBMC sorting stopped any conclusive naive versus antigen-experienced comparison.

The V gene end was trimmed by 4 bases and the J gene end by 5 bases; junction bases not matched to a gene: 3. This CDR3 comprises 14 residues. The germline V gene encodes CDR1 MNHNS and CDR2 SASEGT. A second roughly 6 to 12 cycle PCR used barcoded and J-beta primers. All samples gave at least 2.5 million CDR3-containing paired-end reads. Via MiXCR, TCRdb re-called the 5' RACE reads, giving one row per CDR3 protein. The sample records hundreds of thousands of distinct CDR3 sequences, more than 20% being singletons. This clonotype came up a few times. Its antigen is unidentified. The receptor comes from a man between 70 and 80 years old in good health. Input material: blood. This chain connects TRBV6-1 to TRBJ2-3, with 10 bases matching TRBD2. The CDR3 region has the DNA TGTGCCAGCAGTGCGAGCGGGAGGGGAGATACGCAGTATTTT. Its protein is CASSASGRGDTQYF.